These 4 T cell receptor beta chains share one sample of origin, sequenced in a study of T cells in Graves' hyperthyroidism and ophthalmopathy. RNA transcripts provided the source from which TCR beta CDR3 regions were amplified. In the first-round RT-PCR of the TCR CDR3, the HTBI primer set was used. TCRdb processed the multiplex PCR reads anew with MiXCR; each CDR3 protein has one entry. The sample lists approximately 590,000 distinct CDR3 sequences, approximately 14% occurring once. Sequencing was performed on blood. The receptors were gathered from a woman aged 25-40 years with Graves' hyperthyroidism.

This clonotype was observed at least ten times. This sequence joins TRBV4-3 and TRBJ1-1, with a tentative D call TRBD1 (5 bases). Trimming took 3 bases from V and 5 from J, leaving 19 bases between them. The CDR3 length is 16 residues. Per germline, CDR1 LGHNA and CDR2 YSLEER. The CDR3 nucleotides are TGCGCCAGCAGCCAGGGGCCTGGGGGAGTATCGACTGAAGCTTTCTTT. This encodes CASSQGPGGVSTEAFF.

Ten or more counts support this clonotype. This sequence joins TRBV12-3 or TRBV12-4 and TRBJ1-5; 7 bases agree with TRBD1. V shed 5 bases and J 0 bases; nucleotides not matched to a gene: 4. The CDR3 extends over 15 amino acids. In DNA form, the CDR3 reads TGTGCCAGCAGTCCAGGGGGGGTTAGCAATCAGCCCCAGCATTTT. Protein: CASSPGGVSNQPQHF.

This clonotype appeared a few times. This chain uses TRBV14 with TRBJ2-5, with 9 bases that match TRBD1. Germline-derived CDR1 and CDR2 are SGHDN and FVKESK. This CDR3 is 17 amino acids long. The J segment lost 5 bases and the V segment lost 0 bases, leaving 10 bases of the junction unmatched. The CDR3 sequence: CASSQDTGGYGGETQYF. CDR3 bases: TGTGCCAGCAGCCAAGACACAGGGGGCTACGGAGGCGAGACCCAGTACTTC.

The J gene is TRBJ2-1, the V gene TRBV25-1, with 10 bases lining up with TRBD1. V was pared by 4 bases and J by 6 bases, with 6 bases of the junction left unmatched. The CDR3 consists of 15 residues. Germline CDR1 reads MGHDK; CDR2 reads SYGVNS. The CDR3 nucleotides are TGTGCCAGCAGTGCGCCGGGACAGGGGTTCAATGAGCAGTTCTTC. Encoded protein: CASSAPGQGFNEQFF.